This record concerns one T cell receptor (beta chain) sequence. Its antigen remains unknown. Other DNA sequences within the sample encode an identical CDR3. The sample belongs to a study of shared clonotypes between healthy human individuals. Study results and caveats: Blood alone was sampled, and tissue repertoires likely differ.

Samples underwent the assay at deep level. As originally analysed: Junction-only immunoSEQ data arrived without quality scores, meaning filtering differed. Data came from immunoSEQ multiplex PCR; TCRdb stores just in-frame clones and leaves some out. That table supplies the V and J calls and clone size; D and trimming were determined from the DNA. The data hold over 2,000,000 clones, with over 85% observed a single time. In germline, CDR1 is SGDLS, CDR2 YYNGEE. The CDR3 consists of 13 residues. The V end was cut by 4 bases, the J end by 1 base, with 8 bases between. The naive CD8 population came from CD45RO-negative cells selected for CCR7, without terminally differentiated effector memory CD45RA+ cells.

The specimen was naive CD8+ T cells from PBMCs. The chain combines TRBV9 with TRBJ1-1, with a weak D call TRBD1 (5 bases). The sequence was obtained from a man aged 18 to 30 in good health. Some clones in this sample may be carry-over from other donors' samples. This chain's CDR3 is CASSTGQNTEAFF. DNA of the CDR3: TGTGCCAGCAGCACAGGACAGAACACTGAAGCTTTCTTT.